These 25 T cell receptor beta chains came from one sample sequenced in a study of blood T cells in healthy people across ages. A second PCR, run for roughly 7 to 12 cycles, used a sample-barcoded 5' primer plus a J-beta primer mix. TCRdb redid the calling of the 5' RACE reads with MiXCR, one entry per CDR3 protein. The sample shows under 2,000,000 distinct CDR3 sequences, about 49% of them seen only once. The material sequenced was blood. The receptors originated from a woman aged 40 to 50 in good health.

The chain joins TRBV20-1 to TRBJ2-4; D possibly corresponds to TRBD2 (6 bases). V lost 8 bases and J 1 base, leaving 9 bases between the germline ends. CDR3 length: 12 residues. CDR1 and CDR2 (germline): DFQATT, SNEGSKA (reference sequence). The CDR3 protein is CSIRGAKNIQYF. DNA for the CDR3: TGCAGTATACGGGGGGCCAAAAACATTCAGTACTTC.

The table lists this clonotype with a few counts. The chain recombines TRBV20-1 with TRBJ2-3; D unresolved. The CDR3 has 14 residues. Per the germline V gene, CDR1 is DFQATT and CDR2 is SNEGSKA (reference sequence). The V end lost 2 bases, the J end lost 5 bases, and 14 bases lay between the germline ends. CDR3 in amino acids: CSARRMDAVDTQYF. DNA of the CDR3: TGCAGTGCTAGAAGAATGGACGCCGTAGATACGCAGTATTTT.

The count of this clonotype is one. The V and J genes are TRBV20-1 and TRBJ1-2, with no clear D. This CDR3 region has 14 residues. The V and J ends lost 6 bases and 5 bases respectively, with 19 bases between them. Germline CDR1 reads DFQATT; CDR2 reads SNEGSKA (reference sequence). CDR3 coding DNA: TGCAGTGCCCCGACGGCAGGTCCCTCATATGGCTACACCTTC. Protein product: CSAPTAGPSYGYTF.

To note about this clonotype: An end of the junction does not agree with germline; a read error may underlie this. The rearrangement joins TRBV3-1 to TRBJ2-5, with TRBD1 identical over 7 bases. The germline CDR1 and CDR2 sequences are LGHDT and YNNKEL (reference sequence). The CDR3 consists of 16 residues. DNA of the CDR3: TGTGCCAGTAGCCCAATACAGGGGCTTGTCCAAGAGACCCAGTACTTC. It encodes CASSPIQGLVQETQYF.

CDR3: CASSPAGRGATNEKLFF. In DNA, the CDR3 is TGTGCCAGCAGCCCCGCCGGGAGGGGTGCAACTAATGAAAAACTGTTTTTT. V gene TRBV7-9 combines with J gene TRBJ1-4; tentative D call: TRBD1 (5 bases). Germline V CDR1 and CDR2: SEHNR, FQNEAQ (reference sequence). V was pared by 5 bases and J by 0 bases, with 16 bases between. The CDR3 runs to 17 residues.

V usage is TRBV11-2 and J usage is TRBJ2-3, with D possibly being TRBD2 (5 bases). The CDR3 loop spans 16 amino acids. Trimming shortened V by 1 base and J by 2 bases, and 13 bases separated the two germline ends. CDR1 and CDR2 (germline): SGHAT, FQNNGV. The CDR3 nucleotides read TGTGCCAGCAGCTTAGGAGGGCTCTACAACACAGATACGCAGTATTTT. This encodes CASSLGGLYNTDTQYF.

V is TRBV4-3 and J is TRBJ2-1; D ambiguous. This CDR3 has 14 amino acids. The V end was cut by 1 base, the J end by 5 bases, with 9 bases between. The germline CDR1 and CDR2 sequences are LGHNA and YSLEER. CDR3 in amino acids: CASSQAPGNNEQFF. CDR3 in DNA: TGCGCCAGCAGCCAAGCACCAGGAAACAATGAGCAGTTCTTC.

The V gene is TRBV28, the J gene TRBJ1-2; D unresolved. The CDR3 has 14 amino acids. V was pared by 4 bases and J by 8 bases, with 17 bases between. Germline V gene data show CDR1 as MDHEN and CDR2 as SYDVKM. The CDR3 spells CASSSPPLKLGYTF. In nucleotides, the CDR3 is TGTGCCAGCAGTTCCCCTCCCTTGAAGTTGGGCTACACCTTC.

This clonotype showed up just once. The gene calls are TRBV20-1 and TRBJ1-2; 7 positions agree with TRBD1. This CDR3 comprises 14 residues. V lost 0 bases to trimming and J lost 6 bases; unmatched junction nucleotides: 7. CDR1 DFQATT and CDR2 SNEGSKA come from the germline V gene (reference sequence). The CDR3 DNA reads as TGCAGTGCTAGAGATGGTACAGGGGTGGATGGCTACACCTTC. The encoded protein is CSARDGTGVDGYTF.

The J gene is TRBJ2-3, the V gene TRBV10-1; D remains unclear. This CDR3 has 14 amino acids. The germline V and J ends were trimmed by 4 bases and 4 bases, with 12 bases remaining between them. Germline-derived CDR1 and CDR2 are WNHNN and SYGVQD (reference sequence). DNA of the CDR3: TGCGCCAGCAGTGTCAGCTTCAAGTCAGATACGCAGTATTTT. This gives the protein CASSVSFKSDTQYF.

The chain employs TRBV12-3 or TRBV12-4 and TRBJ1-4, with 7 bases fitting TRBD1. The ends lost 5 bases at V and 11 bases at J; junction bases unmatched: 20. The length of the CDR3 is 17 residues. CDR3 in amino acids: CASSGEDLAGQPQKLFF. The CDR3 DNA follows: TGTGCCAGCAGTGGGGAGGACCTCGCGGGACAGCCGCAGAAACTGTTTTTT.

This sequence joins TRBV6-1 and TRBJ2-1; D perhaps matches TRBD1 (5 bases). The length of the CDR3 is 11 residues. Looked up from germline, CDR1 is MNHNS and CDR2 is SASEGT. Trimming shortened V by 6 bases and J by 8 bases, and 8 bases separated the two germline ends. As DNA, the CDR3 is TGTGCCAGCAGGGTAGGGGATGAGCAGTTCTTC. This codes for CASRVGDEQFF.

This clonotype was seen only once. V is TRBV28 and J is TRBJ2-6, with D perhaps matching TRBD1 (5 bases). This CDR3 is 17 amino acids long. Per germline, CDR1 MDHEN and CDR2 SYDVKM. With 6 bases removed from V and 4 bases from J, the gap between germline ends came to 19 bases. CDR3 residues: CASSPIGRVPGANVLTF. DNA of the CDR3: TGTGCCAGCAGCCCCATCGGCAGGGTACCGGGGGCCAACGTCCTGACTTTC.

The rearrangement joins TRBV3-1 to TRBJ2-1, with D perhaps TRBD1 (6 bases). In germline, CDR1 is LGHDT, CDR2 YNNKEL (reference sequence). V shed 7 bases and J shed 13 bases, with 14 bases lying between them. The CDR3 totals 11 residues. The CDR3 loop is CASKSGETQFF. CDR3 bases: TGTGCCAGCAAATCAGGGGAGACCCAGTTCTTC.

The chain is built from TRBV7-2 and TRBJ2-1; tentatively, D is TRBD1 (5 bases). The CDR3 has 14 amino acids. In germline, CDR1 is SGHTA, CDR2 FQGNSA. V was cut by 5 bases and J by 1 base, with 9 bases left in between. For the CDR3, the DNA is TGTGCCAGCAGCATCACAGGATCCTACAATGAGCAGTTCTTC. Translating it yields CASSITGSYNEQFF.

This clonotype was seen more than once but under ten times. This chain connects TRBV29-1 to TRBJ2-5, with 11 bases aligning to TRBD1. The length of the CDR3 is 15 residues. With V trimmed by 5 bases and J by 2 bases, 7 bases remained unmatched. CDR1 and CDR2 (germline): SQVTM, ANQGSEA. This CDR3 reads CSVLGQGASQETQYF. As DNA, the CDR3 is TGCAGCGTTTTAGGACAGGGGGCCAGTCAAGAGACCCAGTACTTC.

This clonotype was found once. CDR3 in DNA: TGTGCCAGCAGGGAGGCGACAGGGGGCTTATCGGATGGCTACACCTTC. Its translation is CASREATGGLSDGYTF. The chain is built from TRBV6-2 or TRBV6-3 and TRBJ1-2; 10 bases line up with TRBD1. CDR3 length equals 16 residues. Germline V gene lookup returns CDR1 MNHEY and CDR2 SVGEGT. Germline trimming cut 6 bases from V and 6 bases from J; bases unmatched to any gene: 13.

The rearrangement uses TRBV20-1 and TRBJ2-2; D is possibly TRBD1 (5 bases). CDR1 DFQATT and CDR2 SNEGSKA come from the germline V gene (reference sequence). V was trimmed by 0 bases and J by 3 bases, leaving 11 bases between them. The CDR3 extends over 15 amino acids. CDR3 DNA: TGCAGTGCTAGAGATTACAGGTTGGACACCGGGGAGCTGTTTTTT. It is translated as CSARDYRLDTGELFF.

This clonotype was found a few times. The V and J genes are TRBV5-1 and TRBJ2-1, with 11 bases identical to TRBD1. Germline lookup yields CDR1 SGHRS and CDR2 YFSETQ. With 1 base clipped from V and 10 bases from J, the junction kept 7 bases outside the gene matches. The CDR3 sequence is 15 residues long. This chain's CDR3 is CASSLPGTGGSEQFF. CDR3 bases: TGCGCCAGCAGCTTGCCGGGGACAGGGGGAAGCGAGCAGTTCTTC.

The chain couples TRBV29-1 to TRBJ1-2; D gene uncertain. The CDR3 extends over 13 amino acids. The germline V gene has CDR1 SQVTM and CDR2 ANQGSEA. Trimming removed 1 base at V and 7 bases at J, with 13 bases between. The CDR3 region is CSVEGLVEGGYTF. The CDR3 DNA is TGCAGCGTTGAAGGTCTGGTGGAGGGTGGCTACACCTTC.

This clonotype is a singleton in its sample. Written as DNA, the CDR3 is TGTGCCAGCAGCTTAGATGGGGTAGACTATGGCTACACCTTC. Protein sequence: CASSLDGVDYGYTF. V usage is TRBV7-2 and J usage is TRBJ1-2; D remains unclear. CDR3 size: 14 residues. Trimming pared 1 base from V and 3 bases from J, leaving 9 bases between. CDR1 is SGHTA, CDR2 FQGNSA, per germline.

Of note for this clonotype: At one end, the junction sequence differs from germline, possibly due to a read error. The rearrangement joins TRBV7-2 to TRBJ2-7; possibly TRBD1 for D (6 bases). Germline V CDR1 and CDR2: SGHTA, FQGNSA. The CDR3 runs 14 residues. The CDR3: CASLPQGSGYGQYF. The CDR3 DNA sequence: TGTGCCAGCCTGCCACAGGGATCGGGCTACGGGCAGTACTTC. Looking up the rest from reference TRBV7-2 and TRBJ2-7 gives the full variable domain: GAGVSQSPSNKVTEKGKDVELRCDPISGHTALYWYRQSLGQGLEFLIYFQGNSAPDKSGLPSDRFSAERTGGSVSTLTIQRTQQEDSAVYLCASLPQGSGYGQYFGPGTRLTVT.

The chain uses TRBV7-9 and TRBJ2-1; TRBD1 agrees at 10 bases. V trimming: 5 bases; J trimming: 2 bases; junction bases outside the gene matches: 6. Germline loops: CDR1 SEHNR, CDR2 FQNEAQ (reference sequence). The CDR3 is 16 residues long. DNA of the CDR3: TGTGCCAGCAGCAAAGGGGACAGGGGCCCCTACAATGAGCAGTTCTTC. Translating gives CASSKGDRGPYNEQFF. The full variable domain, completed using reference TRBV7-9 and TRBJ2-1, is DTGVSQNPRHKITKRGQNVTFRCDPISEHNRLYWYRQTLGQGPEFLTYFQNEAQLEKSRLLSDRFSAERPKGSFSTLEIQRTEQGDSAMYLCASSKGDRGPYNEQFFGPGTRLTVL.

This chain uses TRBV27 with TRBJ2-1; D is possibly TRBD1 (7 bases). Deletions cut 7 bases from V and 2 bases from J, with 24 bases between. This CDR3 comprises 18 residues. Germline CDR1 reads MNHEY; CDR2 reads SMNVEV (reference sequence). The CDR3 region is CASNSQSGGLFPYNEQFF. The CDR3 DNA follows: TGTGCCAGCAATTCCCAGTCAGGGGGGCTTTTCCCCTACAATGAGCAGTTCTTC.

This clonotype was recorded a few times. J is TRBJ2-3 and V is TRBV20-1; perhaps TRBD1 as D (5 bases). V was clipped by 1 base and J by 6 bases, with 17 bases between them. This CDR3 region has 15 residues. CDR1 is DFQATT and CDR2 is SNEGSKA in the germline V gene (reference sequence). The chain's CDR3 is CSARALGPRMDTQYF. The CDR3 bases are TGCAGTGCTAGAGCCCTGGGGCCCCGGATGGATACGCAGTATTTT.